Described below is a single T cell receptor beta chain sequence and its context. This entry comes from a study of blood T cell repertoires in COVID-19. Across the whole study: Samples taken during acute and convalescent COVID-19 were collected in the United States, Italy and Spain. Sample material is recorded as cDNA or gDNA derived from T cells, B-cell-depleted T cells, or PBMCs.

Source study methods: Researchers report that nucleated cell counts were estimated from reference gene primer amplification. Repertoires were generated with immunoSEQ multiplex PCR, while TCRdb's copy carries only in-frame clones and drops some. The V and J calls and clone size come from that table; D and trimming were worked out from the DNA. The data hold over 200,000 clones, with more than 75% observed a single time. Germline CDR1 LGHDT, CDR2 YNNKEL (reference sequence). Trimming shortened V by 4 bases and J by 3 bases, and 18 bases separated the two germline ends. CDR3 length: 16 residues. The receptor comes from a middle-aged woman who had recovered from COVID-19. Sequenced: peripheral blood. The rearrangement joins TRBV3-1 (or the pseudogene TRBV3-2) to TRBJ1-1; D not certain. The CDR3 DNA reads TGTGCCAGCAGCCCCCCCCGGCCCGGGAAGCACACTGAAGCTTTCTTT. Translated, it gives CASSPPRPGKHTEAFF.